This T cell receptor (beta chain) comes out of a study of regulatory T cells in long-lasting Graves disease. Documented time point: newly diagnosed GD, antithyroid drugs for less than 3 months. Preparation of the TCR library used RNA extracted from PBMCs. Diagnoses of Graves' disease were made by American Thyroid Association guidelines. The germline V gene encodes CDR1 SGHTA and CDR2 FQGNSA. Trimming cost V 5 bases and J 7 bases, with 17 bases left between them. The CDR3 consists of 14 residues. This clonotype was seen at least ten times. Its specificity is not known. Construction of TCR beta libraries relied on iRepertoire HTBI primers and on Arm-PCR targeting CDR3 regions. TCRdb re-called the multiplex PCR reads with MiXCR, one entry per CDR3 protein. The data contain roughly 500,000 distinct CDR3 sequences, about 13% of them singletons. Overall study findings and caveats: TCR diversity was lower in persistent than newly diagnosed Graves' disease. Peripheral blood alone, not thyroid tissue, underwent study.

The same data also went into a second study, on T cells in Graves' hyperthyroidism and ophthalmopathy.

The sample consisted of peripheral blood mononuclear cells (PBMCs), taken at new diagnosis, from a patient treated with antithyroid drugs. The TCR sequence derives from a man aged 30 to 45 with Graves disease. The chain recombines TRBV7-2 with TRBJ2-5, with D perhaps matching TRBD2 (6 bases). The CDR3 nucleotides read TGTGCCAGCAGCCACAAAGTGGGGGGAGCGACCCAGTACTTC. Translation: CASSHKVGGATQYF.